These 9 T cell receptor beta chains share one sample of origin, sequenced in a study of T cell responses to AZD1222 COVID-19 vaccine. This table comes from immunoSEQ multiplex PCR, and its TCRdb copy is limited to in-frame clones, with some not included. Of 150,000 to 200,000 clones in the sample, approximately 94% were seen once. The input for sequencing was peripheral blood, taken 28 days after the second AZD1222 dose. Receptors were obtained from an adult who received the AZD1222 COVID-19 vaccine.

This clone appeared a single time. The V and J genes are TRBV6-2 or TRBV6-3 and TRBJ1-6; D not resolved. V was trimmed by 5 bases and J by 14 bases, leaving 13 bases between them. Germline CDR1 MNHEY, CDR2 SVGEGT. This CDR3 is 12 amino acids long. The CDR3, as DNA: TGTGCCAGCAGTCCCTTAGACAAAGCCCTCCACTTT. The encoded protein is CASSPLDKALHF.

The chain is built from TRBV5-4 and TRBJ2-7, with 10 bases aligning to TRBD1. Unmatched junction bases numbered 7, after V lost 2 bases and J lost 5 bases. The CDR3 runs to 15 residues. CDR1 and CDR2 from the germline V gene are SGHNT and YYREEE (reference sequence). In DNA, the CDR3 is TGTGCCAGCAGCTTTCCCGGGACAGGGGTCGACGAGCAGTACTTC. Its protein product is CASSFPGTGVDEQYF.

CDR3 protein: CASSLIAGVLNEQFF. CDR3 bases: TGTGCCAGCAGTTTAATAGCGGGAGTTCTCAATGAGCAGTTCTTC. This chain uses TRBV6-2 or TRBV6-3 with TRBJ2-1; TRBD2 matches at 9 bases. Germline assignment: CDR1 MNHEY and CDR2 SVGEGT. The CDR3 runs to 15 residues. Germline trimming cut 4 bases from V and 6 bases from J; bases unmatched to any gene: 7.

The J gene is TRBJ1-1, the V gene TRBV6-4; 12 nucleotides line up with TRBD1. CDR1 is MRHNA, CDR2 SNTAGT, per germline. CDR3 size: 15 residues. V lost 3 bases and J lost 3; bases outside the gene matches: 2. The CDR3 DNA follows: TGTGCCAGCAGTGAGGGGACAGGGGGCCACACTGAAGCTTTCTTT. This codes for CASSEGTGGHTEAFF.

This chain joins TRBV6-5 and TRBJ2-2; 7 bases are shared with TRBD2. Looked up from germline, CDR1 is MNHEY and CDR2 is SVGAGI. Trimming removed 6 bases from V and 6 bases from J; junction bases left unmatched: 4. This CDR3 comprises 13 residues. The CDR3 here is CASSGGYAGELFF. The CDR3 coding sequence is TGTGCCAGCAGCGGGGGGTATGCCGGGGAGCTGTTTTTT.

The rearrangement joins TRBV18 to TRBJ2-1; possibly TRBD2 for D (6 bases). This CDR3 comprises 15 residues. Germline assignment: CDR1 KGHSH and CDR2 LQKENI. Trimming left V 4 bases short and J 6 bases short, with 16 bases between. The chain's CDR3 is CASSLSRGAGNEQFF. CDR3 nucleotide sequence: TGTGCCAGCTCACTATCCCGGGGAGCGGGCAATGAGCAGTTCTTC.

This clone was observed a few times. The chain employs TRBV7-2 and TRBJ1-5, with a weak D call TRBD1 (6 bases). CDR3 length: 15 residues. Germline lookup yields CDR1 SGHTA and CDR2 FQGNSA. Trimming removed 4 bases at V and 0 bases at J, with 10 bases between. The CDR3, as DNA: TGTGCCAGCAGCTCCGACAGGAGTAGCAATCAGCCCCAGCATTTT. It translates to CASSSDRSSNQPQHF.

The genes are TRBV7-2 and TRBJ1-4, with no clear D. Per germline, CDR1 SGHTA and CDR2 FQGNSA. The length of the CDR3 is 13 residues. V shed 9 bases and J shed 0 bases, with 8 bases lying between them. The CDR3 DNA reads TGTGCCAGTCAGCGGGCAACTAATGAAAAACTGTTTTTT. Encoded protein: CASQRATNEKLFF.

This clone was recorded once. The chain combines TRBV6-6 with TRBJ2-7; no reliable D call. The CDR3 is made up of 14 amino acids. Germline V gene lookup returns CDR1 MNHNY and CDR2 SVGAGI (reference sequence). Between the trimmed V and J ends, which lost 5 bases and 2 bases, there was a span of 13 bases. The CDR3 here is CASSHGRAAYEQYF. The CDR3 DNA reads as TGTGCCAGCAGTCACGGACGTGCGGCCTACGAGCAGTACTTC.